This TCR beta chain was retrieved from a study of regulatory T cells in long-lasting Graves disease. Findings and caveats of the study: Peripheral blood alone, not thyroid tissue, underwent study.

In building TCR beta libraries, iRepertoire HTBI primers were used together with Arm-PCR of CDR3 regions. TCRdb reprocessed the multiplex PCR reads with MiXCR, giving one entry per CDR3 protein. The sample has 400,000 to 500,000 distinct CDR3 sequences; 20% to 25% are singletons. Time point noted: persistent/refractory GD, antithyroid drugs over 5 years with positive TRAb. Researchers made the TCR library from RNA that was extracted from PBMCs. This clonotype was seen a handful of times. Its antigen is currently unknown. V lost 4 bases and J 0 bases, leaving 16 bases between the germline ends. The CDR3 length is 17 residues. The V gene's germline CDR1 is MDHEN and CDR2 SYDVKM.

This specimen was peripheral blood mononuclear cells (PBMCs), taken when the disease was refractory, from a patient treated with antithyroid drugs. The V call is TRBV28, the J call TRBJ1-5, with a tentative D call TRBD1 (5 bases). The sequence was obtained from a female donor with Graves disease. CDR3 sequence: CASSSPLHGHSNQPQHF. CDR3 DNA sequence: TGTGCCAGCAGTTCGCCCCTACACGGACATAGCAATCAGCCCCAGCATTTT.